This TCR beta chain was captured by sequencing in a study of T cell responses to AZD1222 COVID-19 vaccine. This clone has a handful of counts. Antigen specificity is unknown. Regarding the study as a whole: It should be noted that donors were predominantly white British and more often female, and clonal diversity was possibly underestimated. The breadth and depth of Spike-specific TCRs increased once two AZD1222 doses had been given. The study found vaccine-associated CD4 TCRs spanning spike, dominant at 160-218 and 743-854.

Assay used: immunoSEQ multiplex PCR; TCRdb lists only in-frame clones, some missing. Of approximately 130,000 clones in the sample, 75% to 90% were seen once. The CDR3 has 14 amino acids. Per the germline V gene, CDR1 is SGHRS and CDR2 is YFSETQ. V was shortened by 0 bases and J by 14 bases, with 20 bases between the two germline ends. The chain uses TRBV5-1 and TRBJ1-1, with D hard to call. The clonotype comes from an adult in good health. The sample here was peripheral blood, taken on day 0 of AZD1222 vaccination. This chain's CDR3 is CASSLGWRTDEAFF. The CDR3 nucleotides are TGCGCCAGCAGCTTGGGATGGAGAACGGACGAGGCGTTCTTT.